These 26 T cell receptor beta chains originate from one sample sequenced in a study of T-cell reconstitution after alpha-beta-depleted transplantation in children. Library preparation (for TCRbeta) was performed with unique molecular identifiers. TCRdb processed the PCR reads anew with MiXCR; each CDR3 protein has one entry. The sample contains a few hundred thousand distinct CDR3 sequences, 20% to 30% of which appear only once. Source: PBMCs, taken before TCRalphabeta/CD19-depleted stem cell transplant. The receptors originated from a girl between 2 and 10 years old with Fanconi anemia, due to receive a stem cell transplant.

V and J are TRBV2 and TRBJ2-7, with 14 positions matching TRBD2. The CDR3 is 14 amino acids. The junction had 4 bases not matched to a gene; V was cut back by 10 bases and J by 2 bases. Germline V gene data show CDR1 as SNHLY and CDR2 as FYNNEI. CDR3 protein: CATSGLAGAYEQYF. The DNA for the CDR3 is TGTGCCACCTCGGGACTAGCGGGAGCCTACGAGCAGTACTTC.

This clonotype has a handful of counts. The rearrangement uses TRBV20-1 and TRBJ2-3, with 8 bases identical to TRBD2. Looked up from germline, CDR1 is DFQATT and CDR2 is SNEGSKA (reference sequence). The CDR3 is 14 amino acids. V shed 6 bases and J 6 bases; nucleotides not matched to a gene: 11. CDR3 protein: CSAFSGARGDTQYF. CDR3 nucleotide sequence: TGCAGTGCCTTTAGCGGGGCGCGGGGTGATACGCAGTATTTT.

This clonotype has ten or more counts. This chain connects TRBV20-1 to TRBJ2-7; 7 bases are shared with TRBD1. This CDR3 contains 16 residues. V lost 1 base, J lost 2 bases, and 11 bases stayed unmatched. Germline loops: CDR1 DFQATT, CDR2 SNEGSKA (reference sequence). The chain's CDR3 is CSARGYAAQGAYEQYF. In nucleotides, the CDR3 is TGCAGTGCTAGAGGTTACGCAGCGCAGGGGGCCTACGAGCAGTACTTC.

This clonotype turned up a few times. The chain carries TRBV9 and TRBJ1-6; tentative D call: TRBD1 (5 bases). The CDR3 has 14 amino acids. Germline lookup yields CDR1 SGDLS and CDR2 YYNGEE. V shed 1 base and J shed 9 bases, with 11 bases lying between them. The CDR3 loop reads CASSVSGGTSPLHF. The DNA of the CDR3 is TGTGCCAGCAGCGTATCTGGGGGTACTTCACCCCTCCACTTT.

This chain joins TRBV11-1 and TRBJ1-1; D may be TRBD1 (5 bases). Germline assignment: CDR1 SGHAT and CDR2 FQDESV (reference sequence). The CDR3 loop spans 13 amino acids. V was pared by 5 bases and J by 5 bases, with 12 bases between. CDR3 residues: CASSPYRGTEAFF. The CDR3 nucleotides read TGTGCCAGCAGCCCCTATCGGGGGACTGAAGCTTTCTTT.

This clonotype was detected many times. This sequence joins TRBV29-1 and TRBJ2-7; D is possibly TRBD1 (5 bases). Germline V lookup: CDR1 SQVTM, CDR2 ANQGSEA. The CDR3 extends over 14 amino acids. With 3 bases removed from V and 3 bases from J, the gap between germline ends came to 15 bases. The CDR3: CSVEDKEGDYEQYF. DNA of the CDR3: TGCAGCGTTGAGGATAAGGAAGGGGACTACGAGCAGTACTTC.

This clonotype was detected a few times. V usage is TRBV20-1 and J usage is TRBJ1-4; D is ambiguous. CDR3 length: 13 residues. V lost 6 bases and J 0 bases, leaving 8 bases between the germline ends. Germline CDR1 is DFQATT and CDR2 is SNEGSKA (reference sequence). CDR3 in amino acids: CSASRATNEKLFF. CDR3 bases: TGCAGTGCGTCGCGAGCAACTAATGAAAAACTGTTTTTT.

The CDR3 DNA reads TGTGCCAGCAGTTTCCCGAGAACAGACAGGAACGAAAAACTGTTTTTT. Translating it yields CASSFPRTDRNEKLFF. The chain employs TRBV28 and TRBJ1-4; D is perhaps TRBD1 (6 bases). Germline V gives CDR1 MDHEN, CDR2 SYDVKM. V was cut by 3 bases and J by 8 bases, with 19 bases left in between. This CDR3 is built from 16 residues.

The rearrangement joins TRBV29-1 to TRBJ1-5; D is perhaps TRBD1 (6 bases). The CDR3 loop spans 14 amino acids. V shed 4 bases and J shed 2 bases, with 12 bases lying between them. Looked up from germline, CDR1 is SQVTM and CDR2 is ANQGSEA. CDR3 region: CSVGGLGGNQPQHF. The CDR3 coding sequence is TGCAGCGTTGGGGGGCTCGGGGGCAATCAGCCCCAGCATTTT.

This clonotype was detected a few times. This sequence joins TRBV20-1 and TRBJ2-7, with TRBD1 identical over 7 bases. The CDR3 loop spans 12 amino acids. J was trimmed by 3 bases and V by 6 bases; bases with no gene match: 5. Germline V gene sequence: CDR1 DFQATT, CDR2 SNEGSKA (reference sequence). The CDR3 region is CSAWDSYYEQYF. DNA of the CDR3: TGCAGTGCCTGGGACAGTTACTACGAGCAGTACTTC.

Written as DNA, the CDR3 is TGTGCCACCAGTGAGTCCTGGGGGGCCTCCTACAATGAGCAGTTCTTC. Its translation is CATSESWGASYNEQFF. The chain links TRBV24-1 to TRBJ2-1; possibly TRBD1 or TRBD2 for D (6 bases each). The germline gives CDR1 KGHDR, CDR2 SFDVKD. The CDR3 totals 16 residues. V lost 4 bases and J 0 bases, leaving 12 bases between the germline ends.

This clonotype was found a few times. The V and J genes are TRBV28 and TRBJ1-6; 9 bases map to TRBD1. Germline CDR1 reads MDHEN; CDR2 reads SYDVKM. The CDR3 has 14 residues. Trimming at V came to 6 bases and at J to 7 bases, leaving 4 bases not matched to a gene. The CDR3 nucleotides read TGTGCCAGCAGATCCGGGACAGGGAATTCACCCCTCCACTTT. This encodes CASRSGTGNSPLHF.

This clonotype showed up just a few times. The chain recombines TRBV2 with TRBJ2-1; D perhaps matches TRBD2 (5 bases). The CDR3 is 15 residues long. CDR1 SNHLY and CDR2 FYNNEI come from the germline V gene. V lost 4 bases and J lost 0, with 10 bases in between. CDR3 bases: TGTGCCAGCAGTGTGTGGAGGAGCTCCTACAATGAGCAGTTCTTC. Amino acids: CASSVWRSSYNEQFF.

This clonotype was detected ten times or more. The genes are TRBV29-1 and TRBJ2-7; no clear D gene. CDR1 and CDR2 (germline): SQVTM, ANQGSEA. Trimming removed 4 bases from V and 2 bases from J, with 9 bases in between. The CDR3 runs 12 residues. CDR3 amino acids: CSVVKGTYEQYF. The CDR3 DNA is TGCAGCGTTGTTAAGGGAACCTACGAGCAGTACTTC.

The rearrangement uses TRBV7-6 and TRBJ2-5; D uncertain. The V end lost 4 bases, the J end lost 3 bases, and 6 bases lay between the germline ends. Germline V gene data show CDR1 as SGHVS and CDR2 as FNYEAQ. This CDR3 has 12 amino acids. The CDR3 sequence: CASSSLKETQYF. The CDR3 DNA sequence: TGTGCCAGCAGCTCCCTTAAAGAGACCCAGTACTTC. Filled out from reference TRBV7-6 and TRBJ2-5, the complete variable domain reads GAGVSQSPRYKVTKRGQDVALRCDPISGHVSLYWYRQALGQGPEFLTYFNYEAQQDKSGLPNDRFSAERPEGSISTLTIQRTEQRDSAMYRCASSSLKETQYFGPGTRLLVL.

This CDR3 is CASSYSRSSTEAFF. The CDR3 nucleotides read TGTGCCAGCAGTTACTCGAGAAGTAGCACTGAAGCTTTCTTT. J is TRBJ1-1 and V is TRBV6-5, with no clear D. Between the trimmed V and J ends, which lost 0 bases and 4 bases, there was a span of 9 bases. This CDR3 contains 14 residues. Germline V gene lookup returns CDR1 MNHEY and CDR2 SVGAGI.

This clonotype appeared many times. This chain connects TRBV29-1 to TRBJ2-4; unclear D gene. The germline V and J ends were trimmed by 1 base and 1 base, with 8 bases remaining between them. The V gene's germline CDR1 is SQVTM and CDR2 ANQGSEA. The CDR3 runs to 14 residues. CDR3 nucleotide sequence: TGCAGCGTTGAAGTGGGCAGTGCCAAAAACATTCAGTACTTC. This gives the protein CSVEVGSAKNIQYF.

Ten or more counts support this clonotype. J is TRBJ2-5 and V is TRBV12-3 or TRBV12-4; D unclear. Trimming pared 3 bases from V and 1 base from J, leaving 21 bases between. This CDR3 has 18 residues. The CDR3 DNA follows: TGTGCCAGCAGTTTTGGCCCACCGCCATGGCGGACCCAAGAGACCCAGTACTTC. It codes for CASSFGPPPWRTQETQYF.

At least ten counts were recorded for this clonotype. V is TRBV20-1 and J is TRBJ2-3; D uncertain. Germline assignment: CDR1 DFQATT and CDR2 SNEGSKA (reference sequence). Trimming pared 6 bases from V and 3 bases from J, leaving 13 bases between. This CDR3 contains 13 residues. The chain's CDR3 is CSAPRPRTDTQYF. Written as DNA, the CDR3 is TGCAGTGCACCAAGACCCCGGACAGATACGCAGTATTTT.

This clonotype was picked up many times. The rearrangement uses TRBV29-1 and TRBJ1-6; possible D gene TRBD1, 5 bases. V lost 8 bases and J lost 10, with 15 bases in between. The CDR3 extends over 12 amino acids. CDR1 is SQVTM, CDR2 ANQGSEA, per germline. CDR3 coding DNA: TGCAGCAGCCGACAGTCCTCGTCACCCCTCCACTTT. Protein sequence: CSSRQSSSPLHF.

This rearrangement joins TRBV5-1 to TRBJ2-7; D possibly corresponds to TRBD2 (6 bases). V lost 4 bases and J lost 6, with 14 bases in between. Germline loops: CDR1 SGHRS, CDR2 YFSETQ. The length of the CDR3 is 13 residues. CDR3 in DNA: TGCGCCAGCAGCATCGGTCCCGGGGGCGAGCAGTACTTC. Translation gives CASSIGPGGEQYF.

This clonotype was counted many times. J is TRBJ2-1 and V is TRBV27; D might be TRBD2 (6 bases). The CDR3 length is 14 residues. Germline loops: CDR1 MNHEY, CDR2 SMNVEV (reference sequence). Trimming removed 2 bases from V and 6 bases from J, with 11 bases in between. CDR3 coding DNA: TGTGCCAGCAGTTTACCTAGCGAGGGCAATGAGCAGTTCTTC. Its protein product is CASSLPSEGNEQFF.

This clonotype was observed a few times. CDR3 nucleotides: TGCAGTGCTAGCCGTTCCGGGAGTAAGGTCTCTGGGGCCAACGTCCTGACTTTC. Amino acids: CSASRSGSKVSGANVLTF. V usage is TRBV20-1 and J usage is TRBJ2-6, with D tentatively TRBD2 (6 bases). Germline assignment: CDR1 DFQATT and CDR2 SNEGSKA (reference sequence). Trimming took off 3 bases at V and 0 bases at J, with 18 bases between the two ends. The length of the CDR3 is 18 residues.

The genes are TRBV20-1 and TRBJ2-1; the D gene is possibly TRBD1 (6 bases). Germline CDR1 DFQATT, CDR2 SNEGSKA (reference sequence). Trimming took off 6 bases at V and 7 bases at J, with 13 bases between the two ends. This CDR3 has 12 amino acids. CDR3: CSANREGNEQFF. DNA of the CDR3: TGCAGTGCCAACAGGGAAGGGAATGAGCAGTTCTTC.

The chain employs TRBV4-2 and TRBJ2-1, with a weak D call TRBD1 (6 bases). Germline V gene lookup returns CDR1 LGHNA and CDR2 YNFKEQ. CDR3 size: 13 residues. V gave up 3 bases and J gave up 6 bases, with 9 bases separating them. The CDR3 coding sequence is TGTGCCAGCAGCCAGGGGGCAGGCAATGAGCAGTTCTTC. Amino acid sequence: CASSQGAGNEQFF.

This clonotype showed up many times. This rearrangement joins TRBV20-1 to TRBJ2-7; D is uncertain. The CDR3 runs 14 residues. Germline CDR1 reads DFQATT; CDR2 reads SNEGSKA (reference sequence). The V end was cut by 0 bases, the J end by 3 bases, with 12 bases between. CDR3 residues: CSARDLMSIYEQYF. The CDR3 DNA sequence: TGCAGTGCTAGAGATTTGATGAGTATCTACGAGCAGTACTTC.